These 20 T cell receptor beta chains were sequenced from one sample in a study of CD8 T cells in ankylosing spondylitis. Study findings and constraints: A TCR beta motif of several highly homologous variants seemed to mark ankylosing spondylitis blood.

MiXCR, run by TCRdb on the 5' RACE reads, gives a single entry per CDR3 protein. The sample carries around 130,000 distinct CDR3 sequences, 15% to 20% recorded once. Their antigen targets remain unknown. Sequenced: blood, either unsorted or a sorted T cell fraction (not recorded which). These receptors all come from a male donor with ankylosing spondylitis.

In its sample, this clonotype was seen many times. The gene calls are TRBV12-3 or TRBV12-4 and TRBJ2-1; the D is unclear. This CDR3 spans 17 amino acids. Trimming took 5 bases from V and 1 from J, leaving 18 bases between them. In DNA, the CDR3 is TGTGCCAGCAGTCCTGTTAGACCGCCTCTTTCCTACAATGAGCAGTTCTTC. It yields the protein CASSPVRPPLSYNEQFF.

J is TRBJ2-5 and V is TRBV28; 8 bases line up with TRBD2. Germline CDR1 and CDR2: MDHEN and SYDVKM. The CDR3 sequence is 17 residues long. V shed 3 bases, J shed 5 bases, and the junction held 14 bases outside the gene matches. CDR3 in DNA: TGTGCCAGCAGTTTCCCTCCCCAGCGGGAGAGGGGGGAGACCCAGTACTTC. Residues: CASSFPPQRERGETQYF.

This clonotype was seen a few times. The V and J genes are TRBV11-1 and TRBJ2-7; D is unclear. V gave up 5 bases and J gave up 0 bases, with 8 bases separating them. This CDR3 region has 13 residues. Germline V gives CDR1 SGHAT, CDR2 FQDESV (reference sequence). The CDR3 spells CASSAKSSYEQYF. Written as DNA, the CDR3 is TGTGCCAGCAGCGCCAAAAGCTCCTACGAGCAGTACTTC.

This clonotype was seen only a few times. This chain joins TRBV6-1 and TRBJ2-5, with D perhaps given as TRBD1 or TRBD2 (5 bases each). Germline CDR1 and CDR2: MNHNS and SASEGT. Trimming removed 4 bases at V and 5 bases at J, with 17 bases between. The CDR3 is 15 residues long. The CDR3 region is CASSADPGAFETQYF. CDR3 nucleotide sequence: TGTGCCAGCAGTGCAGACCCCGGGGCATTTGAGACCCAGTACTTC.

The table lists this clonotype with a few counts. The chain joins TRBV2 to TRBJ2-1; D uncertain. Germline V lookup: CDR1 SNHLY, CDR2 FYNNEI. The CDR3 is 13 amino acids. Trimming removed 6 bases from V and 7 bases from J, with 13 bases in between. Here the CDR3 DNA reads TGTGCCAGCAGCGGCCGCCTAGTAAATGAGCAGTTCTTC. Its protein is CASSGRLVNEQFF.

This clonotype has just one count. The genes are TRBV5-3 and TRBJ2-3, with D unresolved. TRBV5-3 is flagged as an ORF with uncertain function. The CDR3 has 14 residues. V shed 8 bases and J shed 2 bases, with 15 bases lying between them. The CDR3 here is CASGPRQPTDTQYF. The DNA for the CDR3 is TGTGCCAGCGGCCCAAGGCAGCCCACAGATACGCAGTATTTT.

This clonotype came up a few times. The chain has TRBV12-5 and TRBJ1-1; D not resolved. Germline loops: CDR1 LGHNT, CDR2 FRNRAP. The length of the CDR3 is 13 residues. The V gene lost 3 bases and the J gene lost 1 base, with 6 bases spanning the gap. This CDR3 is CASGFASNTEAFF. CDR3 sequence (DNA): TGTGCTAGTGGTTTTGCTTCGAACACTGAAGCTTTCTTT.

The chain recombines TRBV25-1 with TRBJ1-2; D is undetermined. This CDR3 contains 13 residues. Germline V gene data show CDR1 as MGHDK and CDR2 as SYGVNS. V lost 3 bases, J lost 4 bases, and 9 bases lay in between. Here the CDR3 DNA reads TGTGCCAGCAGTGACGAGGGTGGCTATGGCTACACCTTC. As protein: CASSDEGGYGYTF.

This clonotype appeared a few times. The chain employs TRBV7-9 and TRBJ2-5; D ambiguous. V dropped 5 bases and J dropped 3 bases, with 4 bases sitting between them. Germline CDR1 SEHNR, CDR2 FQNEAQ (reference sequence). The length of the CDR3 is 11 residues. For the CDR3, the DNA is TGTGCCAGCAGCGCCGAAGAGACCCAGTACTTC. Translated: CASSAEETQYF.

This clonotype has more than one count but fewer than ten. J is TRBJ1-2 and V is TRBV28; no clear D gene. V gave up 3 bases and J gave up 7 bases, with 15 bases separating them. The CDR3 length is 14 residues. The germline gives CDR1 MDHEN, CDR2 SYDVKM. CDR3 in DNA: TGTGCCAGCAGTTTTTATACAGTCGTTCTTGGCTACACCTTC. It translates to CASSFYTVVLGYTF.

V is TRBV7-9 and J is TRBJ2-1; 11 bases match TRBD2. Per the germline V gene, CDR1 is SEHNR and CDR2 is FQNEAQ (reference sequence). V shed 5 bases, J shed 4 bases, and the junction held 7 bases outside the gene matches. The CDR3 is 16 amino acids. CDR3 sequence: CASSPFRTSGYNEQFF. CDR3 bases: TGTGCCAGCAGCCCATTTAGGACTAGCGGGTACAATGAGCAGTTCTTC.

The chain couples TRBV15 to TRBJ2-1; D tentatively reads TRBD1 or TRBD2 (5 bases each). The CDR3 runs 15 residues. Looked up from germline, CDR1 is LNHNV and CDR2 is YYDKDF (reference sequence). The V end lost 1 base, the J end lost 3 bases, and 10 bases lay between the germline ends. CDR3 amino acids: CATSRGTRGYNEQFF. CDR3 coding DNA: TGTGCCACCAGCAGAGGTACTAGGGGCTACAATGAGCAGTTCTTC.

This clonotype was seen a handful of times. The J gene is TRBJ1-2, the V gene TRBV27; D may be TRBD1 (6 bases). The CDR3 is 11 amino acids. Trimming stripped 9 bases from V and 7 bases from J, with 12 bases between. Germline CDR1 MNHEY, CDR2 SMNVEV (reference sequence). CDR3 sequence: CASFQGGGYTF. The CDR3 bases are TGTGCCAGTTTTCAAGGGGGTGGCTACACCTTC.

The rearrangement joins TRBV28 to TRBJ2-6, with unresolved D. Germline loops: CDR1 MDHEN, CDR2 SYDVKM. Between the trimmed V and J ends, which lost 6 bases and 0 bases, there was a span of 9 bases. This CDR3 has 15 residues. Written as DNA, the CDR3 is TGTGCCAGCAGCACTTTGAACTCTGGGGCCAACGTCCTGACTTTC. This gives the protein CASSTLNSGANVLTF.

This clonotype was observed many times. The chain recombines TRBV5-6 with TRBJ2-7, with TRBD2 identical over 10 bases. CDR3 length equals 15 residues. Germline CDR1 is SGHDT and CDR2 is YYEEEE. V was pared by 6 bases and J by 5 bases, with 11 bases of the junction left unmatched. The CDR3 sequence is CASTIWTSGRHEQYF. For the CDR3, the DNA is TGTGCCAGCACCATTTGGACTAGCGGACGACACGAGCAGTACTTC.

This clonotype appeared a few times. CDR3 sequence (DNA): TGTGCCAGCAGGGAGAGGACAGCCGCCTACGAGCAGTACTTC. Protein: CASRERTAAYEQYF. The chain couples TRBV6-2 or TRBV6-3 to TRBJ2-7; D possibly corresponds to TRBD1 (6 bases). Germline V gives CDR1 MNHEY, CDR2 SVGEGT. V lost 6 bases and J lost 2, with 14 bases in between. CDR3 size: 14 residues.

This clonotype was counted between two and nine times. V is TRBV28 and J is TRBJ2-2; D uncertain. The CDR3 totals 15 residues. Trimming removed 2 bases from V and 7 bases from J, with 14 bases in between. Germline values: CDR1 MDHEN, CDR2 SYDVKM. CDR3 region: CASSLRLAVGGELFF. The DNA of the CDR3 is TGTGCCAGCAGTTTACGATTGGCGGTCGGCGGGGAGCTGTTTTTT.

This clonotype turned up a few times. The rearrangement links TRBV7-3 to TRBJ2-5; a weak D match, TRBD1 (5 bases). The ends were cut back, 0 bases at V and 3 bases at J, with 11 bases in the middle. Germline-derived CDR1 and CDR2 are SGHTA and FQGTGA. The CDR3 spans 15 residues. Here the CDR3 DNA reads TGTGCCAGCAGCTTAACCGAAGACAGTAAAGAGACCCAGTACTTC. This translates into CASSLTEDSKETQYF.

The sample holds many counts of this clonotype. The V call is TRBV28, the J call TRBJ1-5; D is possibly TRBD1 (6 bases). CDR1 and CDR2 from the germline V gene are MDHEN and SYDVKM. Trimming took off 2 bases at V and 5 bases at J, with 10 bases between the two ends. This CDR3 region has 14 residues. The chain's CDR3 is CASSLRGGHQPQHF. The CDR3 DNA follows: TGTGCCAGCAGTTTAAGAGGGGGTCATCAGCCCCAGCATTTT.

V and J are TRBV9 and TRBJ1-4, with D unclear. Looked up from germline, CDR1 is SGDLS and CDR2 is YYNGEE. There are 14 residues in the CDR3. With 4 bases removed from V and 8 bases from J, the gap between germline ends came to 15 bases. The CDR3 coding sequence is TGTGCCAGCAGCCCCGGGAGATTAGGGGAAAAACTGTTTTTT. Protein sequence: CASSPGRLGEKLFF.